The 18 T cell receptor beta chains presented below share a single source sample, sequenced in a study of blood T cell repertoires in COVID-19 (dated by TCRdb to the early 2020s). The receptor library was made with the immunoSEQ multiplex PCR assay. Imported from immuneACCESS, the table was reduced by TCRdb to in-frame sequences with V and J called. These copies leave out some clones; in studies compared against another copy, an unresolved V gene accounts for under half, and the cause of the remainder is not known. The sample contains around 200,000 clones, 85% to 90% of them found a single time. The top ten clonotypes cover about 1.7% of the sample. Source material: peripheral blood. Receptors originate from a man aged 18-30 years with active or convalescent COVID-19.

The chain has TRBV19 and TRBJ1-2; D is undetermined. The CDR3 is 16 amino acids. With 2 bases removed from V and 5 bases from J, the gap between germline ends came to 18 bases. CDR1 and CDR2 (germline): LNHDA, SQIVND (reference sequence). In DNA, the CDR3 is TGTGCCAGTAGTATAAATCGTGGAACAGTACAATATGGCTACACCTTC. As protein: CASSINRGTVQYGYTF.

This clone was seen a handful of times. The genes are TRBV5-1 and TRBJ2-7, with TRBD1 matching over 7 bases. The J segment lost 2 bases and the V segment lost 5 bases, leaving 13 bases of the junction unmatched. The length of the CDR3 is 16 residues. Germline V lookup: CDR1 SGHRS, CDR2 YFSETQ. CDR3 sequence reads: CASRYETGAVAYEQYF. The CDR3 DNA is TGCGCCAGCAGGTACGAAACAGGGGCCGTCGCCTACGAGCAGTACTTC.

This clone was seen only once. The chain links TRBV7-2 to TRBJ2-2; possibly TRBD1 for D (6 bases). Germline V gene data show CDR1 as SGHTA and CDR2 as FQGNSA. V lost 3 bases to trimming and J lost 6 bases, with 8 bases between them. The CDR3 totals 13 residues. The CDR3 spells CASSLNRAGELFF. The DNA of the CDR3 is TGTGCCAGCAGCTTGAACAGGGCCGGGGAGCTGTTTTTT.

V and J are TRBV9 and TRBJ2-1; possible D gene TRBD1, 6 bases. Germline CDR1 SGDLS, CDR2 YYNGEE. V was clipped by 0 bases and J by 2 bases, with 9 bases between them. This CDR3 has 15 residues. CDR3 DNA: TGTGCCAGCAGCGTAGGAGACAGGACCTACAATGAGCAGTTCTTC. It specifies CASSVGDRTYNEQFF.

The CDR3 sequence: CASSPGTAFSGANVLTF. In DNA, the CDR3 is TGTGCCAGCTCACCAGGGACAGCCTTCTCTGGGGCCAACGTCCTGACTTTC. The chain employs TRBV18 and TRBJ2-6, with 7 nucleotides matching TRBD1. Germline V CDR1 and CDR2: KGHSH, LQKENI. Unmatched junction bases numbered 4, after V lost 2 bases and J lost 0 bases. The CDR3 loop spans 17 amino acids.

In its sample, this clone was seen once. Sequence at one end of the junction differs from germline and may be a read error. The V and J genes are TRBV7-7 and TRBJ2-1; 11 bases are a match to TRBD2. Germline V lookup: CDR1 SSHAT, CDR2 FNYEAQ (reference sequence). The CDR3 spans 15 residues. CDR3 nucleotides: TGTGCTAGCAGCCTGGGACTAGCGGACCTGGGGGAGCAGTTCTTC. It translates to CASSLGLADLGEQFF.

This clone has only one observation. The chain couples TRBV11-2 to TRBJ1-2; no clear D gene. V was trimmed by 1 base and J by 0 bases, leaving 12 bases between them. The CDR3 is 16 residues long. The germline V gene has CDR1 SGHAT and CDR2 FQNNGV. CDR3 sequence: CASSLGLTLANYGYTF. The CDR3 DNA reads TGTGCCAGCAGCTTAGGGTTGACACTCGCTAACTATGGCTACACCTTC.

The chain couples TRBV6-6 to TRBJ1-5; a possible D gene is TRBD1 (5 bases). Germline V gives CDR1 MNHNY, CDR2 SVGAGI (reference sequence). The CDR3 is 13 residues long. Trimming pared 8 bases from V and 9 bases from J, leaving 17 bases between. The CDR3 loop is CASGTQAGRPQHF. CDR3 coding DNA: TGTGCCAGCGGAACACAGGCGGGAAGGCCCCAGCATTTT.

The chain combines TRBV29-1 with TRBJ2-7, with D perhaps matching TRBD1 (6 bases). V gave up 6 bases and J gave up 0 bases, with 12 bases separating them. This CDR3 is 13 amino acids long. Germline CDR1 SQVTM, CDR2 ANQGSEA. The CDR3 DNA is TGCAGCGTGAGTAGGACAGACTCCTACGAGCAGTACTTC. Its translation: CSVSRTDSYEQYF.

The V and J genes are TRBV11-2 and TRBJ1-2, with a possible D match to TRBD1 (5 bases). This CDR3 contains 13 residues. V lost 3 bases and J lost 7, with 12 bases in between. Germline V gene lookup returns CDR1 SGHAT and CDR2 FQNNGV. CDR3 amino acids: CASSFGGRIGYTF. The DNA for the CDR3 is TGTGCCAGCAGCTTCGGGGGTCGGATTGGCTACACCTTC.

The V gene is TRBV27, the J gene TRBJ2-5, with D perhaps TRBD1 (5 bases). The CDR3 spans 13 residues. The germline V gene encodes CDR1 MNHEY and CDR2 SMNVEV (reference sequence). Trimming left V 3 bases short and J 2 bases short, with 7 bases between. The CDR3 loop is CASSLNRQETQYF. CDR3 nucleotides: TGTGCCAGCAGTTTGAACAGGCAAGAGACCCAGTACTTC.

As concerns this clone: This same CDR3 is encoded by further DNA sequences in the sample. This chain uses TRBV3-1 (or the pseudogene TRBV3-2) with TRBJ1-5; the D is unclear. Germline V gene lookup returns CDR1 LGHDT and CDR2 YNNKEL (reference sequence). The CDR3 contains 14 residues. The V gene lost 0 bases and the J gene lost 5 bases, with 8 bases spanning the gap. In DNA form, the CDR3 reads TGTGCCAGCAGCCAAGAATTGGGAGATCAGCCCCAGCATTTT. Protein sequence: CASSQELGDQPQHF.

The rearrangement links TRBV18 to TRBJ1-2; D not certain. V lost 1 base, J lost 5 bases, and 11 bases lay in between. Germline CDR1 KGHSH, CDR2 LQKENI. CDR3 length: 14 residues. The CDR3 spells CASSPRRTDYGYTF. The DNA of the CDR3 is TGTGCCAGCTCACCACGCAGAACAGATTATGGCTACACCTTC.

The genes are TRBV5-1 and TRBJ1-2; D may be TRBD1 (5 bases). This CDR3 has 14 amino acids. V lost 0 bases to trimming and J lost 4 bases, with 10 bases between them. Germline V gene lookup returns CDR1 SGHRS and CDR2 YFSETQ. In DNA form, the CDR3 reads TGCGCCAGCAGCTTGGAACAGGTCCCCTATGGCTACACCTTC. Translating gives CASSLEQVPYGYTF.

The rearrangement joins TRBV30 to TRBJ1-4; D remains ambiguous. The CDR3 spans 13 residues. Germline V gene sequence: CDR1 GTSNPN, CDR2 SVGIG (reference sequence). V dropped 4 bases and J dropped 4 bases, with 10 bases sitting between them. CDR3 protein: CAWNRRLNEKLFF. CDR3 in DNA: TGTGCCTGGAATCGGCGGCTTAATGAAAAACTGTTTTTT.

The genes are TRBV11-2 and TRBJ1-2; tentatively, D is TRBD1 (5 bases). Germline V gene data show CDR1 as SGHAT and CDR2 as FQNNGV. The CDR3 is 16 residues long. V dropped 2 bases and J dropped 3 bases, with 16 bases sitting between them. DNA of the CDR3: TGTGCCAGCAGCTTATTGGACAAAACCCGGGACTATGGCTACACCTTC. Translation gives CASSLLDKTRDYGYTF.

The CDR3 coding sequence is TGTGCCAGCAGCAAACCGGGACAGGGGAAACATGGCTACACCTTC. Protein: CASSKPGQGKHGYTF. V usage is TRBV11-1 and J usage is TRBJ1-2; TRBD1 aligns across 10 bases. The CDR3 has 15 amino acids. J lost 6 bases, V lost 5 bases, and 9 bases had no gene match. Germline assignment: CDR1 SGHAT and CDR2 FQDESV (reference sequence).

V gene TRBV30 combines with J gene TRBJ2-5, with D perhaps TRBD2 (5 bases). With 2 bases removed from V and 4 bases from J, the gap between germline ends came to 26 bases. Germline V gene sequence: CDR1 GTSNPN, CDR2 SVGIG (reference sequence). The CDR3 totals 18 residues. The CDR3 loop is CAWSRELAFIASGETQYF. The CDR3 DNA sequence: TGTGCCTGGAGTAGAGAGCTAGCCTTCATTGCATCGGGAGAGACCCAGTACTTC.